This TCR beta chain appears in the sequencing data of a study of T cell responses to AZD1222 COVID-19 vaccine. J lost 5 bases, V lost 6 bases, and 6 bases had no gene match. The V gene's germline CDR1 is SQVTM and CDR2 ANQGSEA. The CDR3 runs 12 residues. The table came from immunoSEQ multiplex PCR; TCRdb's copy has only in-frame clones and leaves some out. The sample has 180,000 or so clones, approximately 93% seen once. The sequence came from an adult who received the AZD1222 COVID-19 vaccine. The specimen comprised peripheral blood, sampled 28 days after the second AZD1222 dose. The chain joins TRBV29-1 to TRBJ1-1; 7 nucleotides agree with TRBD1. CDR3 coding DNA: TGCAGCGTACAGGGGTATGTAACTGAAGCTTTCTTT. Amino acid sequence: CSVQGYVTEAFF. Combining the CDR3 with reference TRBV29-1 and TRBJ1-1 gives the whole variable domain SAVISQKPSRDICQRGTSLTIQCQVDSQVTMMFWYRQQPGQSLTLIATANQGSEATYESGFVIDKFPISRPNLTFSTLTVSNMSPEDSSIYLCSVQGYVTEAFFGQGTRLTVV.